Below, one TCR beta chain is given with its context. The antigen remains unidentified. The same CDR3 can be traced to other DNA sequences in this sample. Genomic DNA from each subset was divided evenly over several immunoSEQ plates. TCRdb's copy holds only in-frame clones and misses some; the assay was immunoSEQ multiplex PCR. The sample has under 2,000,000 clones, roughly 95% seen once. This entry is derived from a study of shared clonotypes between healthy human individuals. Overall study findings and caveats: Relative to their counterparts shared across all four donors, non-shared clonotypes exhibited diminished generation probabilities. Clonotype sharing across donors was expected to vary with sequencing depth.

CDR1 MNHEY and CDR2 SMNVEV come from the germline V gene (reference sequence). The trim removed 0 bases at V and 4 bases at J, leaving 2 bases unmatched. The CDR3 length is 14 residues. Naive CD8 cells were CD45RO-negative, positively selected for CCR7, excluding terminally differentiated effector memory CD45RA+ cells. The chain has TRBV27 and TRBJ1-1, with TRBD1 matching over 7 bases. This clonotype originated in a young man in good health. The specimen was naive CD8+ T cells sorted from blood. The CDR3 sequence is CASSLSAGGTEAFF. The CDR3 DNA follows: TGTGCCAGCAGTTTATCAGCAGGGGGCACTGAAGCTTTCTTT.